The subject of this entry is one T cell receptor beta chain. The data originate from a study of shared T cell receptors in the human thymus. Repertoires were generated with immunoSEQ multiplex PCR, while TCRdb's copy carries only in-frame clones and drops some. Among about 380,000 clones, more than 85% were seen once, and the ten largest hold 0.015% to 0.025%. Specimen: thymocytes. The clonotype was recovered from a human donor.

The CDR3 DNA sequence: TGTGCCAGCAGTTTGGTGACTCGACAGGGTAGGGACAATGAGCAGTTCTTC. This sequence encodes CASSLVTRQGRDNEQFF. This chain links TRBV28 with TRBJ2-1; 7 bases align to TRBD1. Germline V gives CDR1 MDHEN, CDR2 SYDVKM. The CDR3 runs to 17 residues. V lost 3 bases to trimming and J lost 5 bases; unmatched junction nucleotides: 13.